This T cell receptor (beta chain) was captured by sequencing in a study of cytomegalovirus exposure and HLA in healthy donors. Vbeta (60) and Jbeta (13) primers were used in the PCR. The method was immunoSEQ multiplex PCR; TCRdb's version includes in-frame clones alone and lacks a portion of them. The table has roughly 180,000 clones, more than 80% seen once. This clone was recorded only once. V lost 4 bases to trimming and J lost 6 bases, with 16 bases between them. CDR3 length equals 15 residues. Germline lookup yields CDR1 SGHVS and CDR2 FNYEAQ. Sequenced material: PBMCs. The TCR originated in a male donor in good health and CMV-seronegative. The chain combines TRBV7-6 with TRBJ2-1; D gene uncertain. The CDR3 loop reads CASSSRFSAANEQFF. The CDR3, as DNA: TGTGCCAGCAGCTCCCGATTTAGTGCCGCCAATGAGCAGTTCTTC. Drawing the rest from reference TRBV7-6 and TRBJ2-1, the complete variable domain is GAGVSQSPRYKVTKRGQDVALRCDPISGHVSLYWYRQALGQGPEFLTYFNYEAQQDKSGLPNDRFSAERPEGSISTLTIQRTEQRDSAMYRCASSSRFSAANEQFFGPGTRLTVL.